What follows describes a single T cell receptor beta chain. Sequencing was performed with immunoSEQ multiplex PCR; in TCRdb, only in-frame clones are kept and a portion is missing. The sample has 170,000 or so clones; about 88% are singletons. This sample was taken from a study of blood T cell repertoires in COVID-19. After removal of 3 bases from V and 10 bases from J, the junction contained 6 bases not matched to a gene. CDR1 and CDR2 from the germline V gene are MDHEN and SYDVKM. This CDR3 contains 14 residues. V gene TRBV28 combines with J gene TRBJ2-1, with 10 nucleotides matching TRBD2. Material: peripheral blood. This clonotype originated in a man aged 40-49 years with active or convalescent COVID-19. The CDR3 here is CASSLSGGAREQFF. The CDR3 coding sequence is TGTGCCAGCAGTTTGAGCGGGGGGGCCCGAGAGCAGTTCTTC.